What follows are 12 T cell receptor beta chains derived from one specimen sequenced in a study of blood T cell repertoires in COVID-19. Measured with immunoSEQ multiplex PCR; TCRdb has only the in-frame clones, and not every one. The sample comprises around 150,000 clones, 82% of which are singletons, and approximately 7% rests with the top ten. Sequenced sample: peripheral blood. The receptors derive from a woman aged 40 to 49 with COVID-19, enrolled during active disease.

The DNA for the CDR3 is TGTGCCAGCAGTACTTTGGACTATGGCTACACCTTC. Its translation: CASSTLDYGYTF. This chain links TRBV6-1 with TRBJ1-2; D is uncertain. The CDR3 covers 12 residues. The germline CDR1 and CDR2 sequences are MNHNS and SASEGT. The V gene lost 5 bases and the J gene lost 3 bases, with 7 bases spanning the gap.

The chain uses TRBV10-1 and TRBJ1-3; no firm D call. The CDR3 sequence is 15 residues long. Trimming shortened V by 4 bases and J by 4 bases, and 14 bases separated the two germline ends. From germline, CDR1 is WNHNN and CDR2 SYGVQD (reference sequence). The CDR3 is CASSGGSPSGNTIYF. DNA of the CDR3: TGCGCCAGCAGTGGAGGCAGTCCTTCAGGAAACACCATATATTTT.

This clone was observed once. The V and J genes are TRBV7-2 and TRBJ2-1, with a tentative D call TRBD1 (5 bases). There are 14 residues in the CDR3. Germline CDR1 reads SGHTA; CDR2 reads FQGNSA. Deletions cut 3 bases from V and 4 bases from J, with 10 bases between. The CDR3 DNA is TGTGCCAGCAGCTTTAGGGGTAGGTACAATGAGCAGTTCTTC. Translated: CASSFRGRYNEQFF.

V is TRBV12-5 and J is TRBJ2-1; 7 bases map to TRBD2. Germline V gene lookup returns CDR1 LGHNT and CDR2 FRNRAP. The CDR3 spans 16 residues. V dropped 6 bases and J dropped 1; count of bases not matched to a gene: 9. The CDR3 protein is CASGRGRGGSYNEQFF. The CDR3 DNA reads as TGTGCTAGTGGCCGAGGAAGGGGAGGGTCCTACAATGAGCAGTTCTTC.

The chain has TRBV9 and TRBJ2-7; 11 bases map to TRBD2. The germline V gene has CDR1 SGDLS and CDR2 YYNGEE. The CDR3 loop spans 15 amino acids. Germline trimming cut 3 bases from V and 3 bases from J; bases unmatched to any gene: 5. The CDR3 DNA is TGTGCCAGCAGCGAAGGGACTAGCGGCCTCTACGAGCAGTACTTC. Its translation: CASSEGTSGLYEQYF.

This clone was recorded once. The chain combines TRBV6-6 with TRBJ2-2; the match to TRBD1 covers 9 bases. This CDR3 region has 16 residues. V trimming: 8 bases; J trimming: 0 bases; junction bases outside the gene matches: 7. From germline, CDR1 is MNHNY and CDR2 SVGAGI (reference sequence). This chain's CDR3 is CASEWGQGANTGELFF. CDR3 nucleotide sequence: TGTGCCAGCGAATGGGGACAGGGTGCGAACACCGGGGAGCTGTTTTTT.

The chain links TRBV5-6 to TRBJ1-5; TRBD1 matches 7 bases. CDR3 length: 15 amino acids. Germline V gene sequence: CDR1 SGHDT, CDR2 YYEEEE. V shed 3 bases, J shed 6 bases, and the junction held 9 bases outside the gene matches. The CDR3 protein is CASSSDRVRGQPQHF. The DNA for the CDR3 is TGTGCCAGCAGCTCCGACAGGGTCAGAGGTCAGCCCCAGCATTTT.

The chain couples TRBV4-1 to TRBJ2-3; D not resolved. Germline CDR1 MGHRA, CDR2 YSYEKL. V was shortened by 1 base and J by 2 bases, with 13 bases between the two germline ends. The CDR3 is 16 residues long. The CDR3 protein is CASSQGWALDTDTQYF. As DNA, the CDR3 is TGCGCCAGCAGCCAAGGTTGGGCACTCGACACAGATACGCAGTATTTT.

This clone was counted a single time. The CDR3: CASSHVGDRVINEQFF. CDR3 coding DNA: TGTGCCAGTAGTCACGTGGGGGACAGGGTAATCAATGAGCAGTTCTTC. This sequence joins TRBV19 and TRBJ2-1, with TRBD1 identical over 9 bases. The CDR3 is made up of 16 amino acids. In germline, CDR1 is LNHDA, CDR2 SQIVND (reference sequence). Trimming cost V 5 bases and J 6 bases; bases outside gene matches: 11.

This rearrangement joins TRBV21-1 to TRBJ2-3; the table's D call, TRBD1, was not checked against the DNA. TRBV21-1 is assigned pseudogene status. The CDR3 runs 18 residues. The CDR3 protein is CASSTLKWDRAGVDTQYF. The DNA for the CDR3 is TGTGCCAGCAGCACCCTTAAGTGGGACAGGGCCGGGGTAGATACGCAGTATTTT.

This clone showed up just a few times. The chain has TRBV2 and TRBJ2-1; 10 bases map to TRBD2. V gave up 7 bases and J gave up 9 bases; unmatched junction bases: 15. The CDR3 covers 16 residues. Germline V CDR1 and CDR2: SNHLY, FYNNEI. The CDR3: CASTPTSGSRRGEQFF. The CDR3 nucleotides read TGTGCCAGCACGCCGACTAGCGGGTCACGTCGGGGTGAGCAGTTCTTC.

With regard to this clone: The limits of the CDR3 on the DNA are not certain, so only TCRdb's listed CDR3 is given. The chain uses TRBV9 and TRBJ2-1; the table's TRBD1 call for D was not verified on the DNA. Per the germline V gene, CDR1 is SGDLS and CDR2 is YYNGEE. Including both end residues, the CDR3 is 12 amino acids long. The CDR3 loop is CASSVGTGSKFF.